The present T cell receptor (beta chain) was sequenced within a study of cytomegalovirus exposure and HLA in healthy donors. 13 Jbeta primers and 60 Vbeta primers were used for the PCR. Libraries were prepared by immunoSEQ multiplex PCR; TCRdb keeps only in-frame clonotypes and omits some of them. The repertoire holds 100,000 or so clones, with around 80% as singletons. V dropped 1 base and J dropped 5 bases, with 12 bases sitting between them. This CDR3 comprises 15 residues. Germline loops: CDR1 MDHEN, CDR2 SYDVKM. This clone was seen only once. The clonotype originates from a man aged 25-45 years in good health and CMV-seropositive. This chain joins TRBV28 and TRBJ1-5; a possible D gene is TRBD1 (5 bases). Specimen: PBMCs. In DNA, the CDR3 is TGTGCCAGCAGTTTATCCAGCAGGGCGTATCAGCCCCAGCATTTT. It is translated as CASSLSSRAYQPQHF.